A single sample gave rise to the 2 T cell receptor beta chains below, sequenced in a study of OX40 agonist ivuxolimab in advanced cancers. The assay was immunoSEQ multiplex PCR, and TCRdb's table has in-frame clones only and misses some. The table lists roughly 40,000 clones, just under 90% of them singletons. Sequenced material: CD4+ or CD8+ T cells sorted from blood, taken in a trial of the OX40 agonist ivuxolimab. Every receptor here comes from an adult with an advanced solid tumor such as melanoma, head and neck, liver or kidney cancer.

V and J are TRBV5-1 and TRBJ2-5, with 8 bases fitting TRBD2. The CDR3 length is 15 residues. CDR1 and CDR2 (germline): SGHRS, YFSETQ. V lost 6 bases, J lost 7 bases, and 14 bases stayed unmatched. In DNA form, the CDR3 reads TGCGCCAGCACCTCTTTACCTACTAGCGGAGGGACCCAGTACTTC. Residues: CASTSLPTSGGTQYF.

The rearrangement joins TRBV14 to TRBJ1-2; possibly TRBD1 for D (5 bases). The germline V gene has CDR1 SGHDN and CDR2 FVKESK. The V and J ends lost 0 bases and 2 bases respectively, with 10 bases between them. The CDR3 loop spans 15 amino acids. The CDR3 sequence is CASSQEISGNYGYTF. The CDR3 region has the DNA TGTGCCAGCAGCCAAGAAATTTCAGGGAACTATGGCTACACCTTC.